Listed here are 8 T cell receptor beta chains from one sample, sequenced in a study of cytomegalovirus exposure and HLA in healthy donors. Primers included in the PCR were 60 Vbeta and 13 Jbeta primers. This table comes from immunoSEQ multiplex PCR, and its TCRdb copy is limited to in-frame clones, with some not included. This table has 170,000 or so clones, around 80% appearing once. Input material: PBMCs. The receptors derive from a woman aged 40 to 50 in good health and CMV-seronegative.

This chain's CDR3 is CASSSRQSSGGAGYNEQFF. CDR3 sequence (DNA): TGTGCCAGCAGCTCCCGACAATCTAGCGGGGGGGCTGGTTACAATGAGCAGTTCTTC. The chain employs TRBV5-4 and TRBJ2-1; 12 bases align to TRBD2. The CDR3 runs to 19 residues. V lost 3 bases and J lost 4; bases outside the gene matches: 14. Germline V gives CDR1 SGHNT, CDR2 YYREEE (reference sequence).

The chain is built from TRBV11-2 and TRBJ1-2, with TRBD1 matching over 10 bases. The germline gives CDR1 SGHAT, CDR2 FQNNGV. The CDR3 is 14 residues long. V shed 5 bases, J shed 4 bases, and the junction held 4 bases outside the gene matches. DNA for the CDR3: TGTGCCAGCAGCACCGGACAGGGGGTCTATGGCTACACCTTC. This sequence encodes CASSTGQGVYGYTF.

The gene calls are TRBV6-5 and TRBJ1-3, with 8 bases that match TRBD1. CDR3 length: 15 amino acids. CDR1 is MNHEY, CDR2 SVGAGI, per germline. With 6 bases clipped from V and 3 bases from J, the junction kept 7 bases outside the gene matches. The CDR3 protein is CASSQDRGFGNTIYF. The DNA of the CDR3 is TGTGCCAGCAGCCAAGACAGGGGTTTTGGAAACACCATATATTTT.

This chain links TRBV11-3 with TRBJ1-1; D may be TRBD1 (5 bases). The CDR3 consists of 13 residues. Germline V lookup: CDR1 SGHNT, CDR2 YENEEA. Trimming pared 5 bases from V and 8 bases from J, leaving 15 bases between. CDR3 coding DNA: TGTGCCAGCAGCGACAGACCGGGGGGGGAAGCTTTCTTT. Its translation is CASSDRPGGEAFF.

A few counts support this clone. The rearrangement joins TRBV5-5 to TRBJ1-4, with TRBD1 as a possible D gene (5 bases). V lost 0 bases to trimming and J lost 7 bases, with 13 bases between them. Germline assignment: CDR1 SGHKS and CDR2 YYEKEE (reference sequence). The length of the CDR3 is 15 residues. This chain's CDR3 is CASSLAAGDLEKLFF. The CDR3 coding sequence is TGTGCCAGCAGCTTGGCGGCGGGGGACCTTGAAAAACTGTTTTTT.

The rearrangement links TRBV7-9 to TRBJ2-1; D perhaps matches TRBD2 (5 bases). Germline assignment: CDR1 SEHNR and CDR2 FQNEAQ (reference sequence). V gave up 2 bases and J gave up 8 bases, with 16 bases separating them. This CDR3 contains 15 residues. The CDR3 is CASSLYLAGRDEQFF. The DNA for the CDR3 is TGTGCCAGCAGCTTATACCTAGCAGGTCGGGATGAGCAGTTCTTC.

The CDR3, as DNA: TGTGCCAGCAGCTGGAGAGAGACCCAGTACTTC. It yields the protein CASSWRETQYF. The chain has TRBV11-2 and TRBJ2-5; the D is unclear. V was shortened by 4 bases and J by 4 bases, with 4 bases between the two germline ends. This CDR3 is built from 11 residues. Germline V CDR1 and CDR2: SGHAT, FQNNGV. The full variable domain, completed using reference TRBV11-2 and TRBJ2-5, is EAGVAQSPRYKIIEKRQSVAFWCNPISGHATLYWYQQILGQGPKLLIQFQNNGVVDDSQLPKDRFSAERLKGVDSTLKIQPAKLEDSAVYLCASSWRETQYFGPGTRLLVL.

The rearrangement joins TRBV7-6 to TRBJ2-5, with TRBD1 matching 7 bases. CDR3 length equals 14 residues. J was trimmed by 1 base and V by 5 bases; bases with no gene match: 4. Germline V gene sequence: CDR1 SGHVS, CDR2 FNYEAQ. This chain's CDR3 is CASSPTGTQETQYF. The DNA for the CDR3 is TGTGCCAGCAGCCCGACAGGGACCCAAGAGACCCAGTACTTC.